A selection of T cell receptor beta chains follows, all from one sample in a study. The repertoire was sequenced with immunoSEQ multiplex PCR; TCRdb's copy has only in-frame clones and lacks some. The sample has around 49,000 clones, 93% seen once. The sequenced sample consisted of PBMCs. The receptors originated from a man aged 35-49 years with rheumatoid arthritis. Each CDR3 is given with its conserved first and last residue. Each record gives: V gene, D gene, J gene, CDR3 protein. D genes are given only for firm matches.

TRBV29-1	-	TRBJ1-1	CSVGQTNTEAFF
TRBV9	TRBD2	TRBJ2-1	CASSVGPHSGKTYNEQFF
TRBV28	TRBD2	TRBJ2-7	CASSVIAGGPGEQYF
TRBV2	TRBD2	TRBJ2-2	CASSELAGGLDTGELFF
TRBV10-3	-	TRBJ1-5	CAINPGLDQPQHF
TRBV28	-	TRBJ1-5	CASSLFPVRTEYPHQPQHF
TRBV4-1	-	TRBJ1-1	CASSQVGGSRATEAFF
TRBV5-5	-	TRBJ1-4	CASRPDTSTNEKLFF
TRBV6-5	-	TRBJ1-2	CASSQTLAYGYTF
TRBV4-1	-	TRBJ1-4	CASSQGGDEKLFF
TRBV30	-	TRBJ1-5	CASSNRNNQPQHF
TRBV19	-	TRBJ2-2	CASQEGANTGELFF
TRBV7-2	-	TRBJ2-5	CASSFRTPQETQYF
TRBV19	-	TRBJ1-1	CARPQGEGRAEAFF
TRBV2	TRBD1	TRBJ1-4	CASSYDREDEKLFF
TRBV4-3	-	TRBJ2-6	CASSQALTLVSSGANVLTF
TRBV19	TRBD2	TRBJ2-7	CASSRGTSGSYEQYF